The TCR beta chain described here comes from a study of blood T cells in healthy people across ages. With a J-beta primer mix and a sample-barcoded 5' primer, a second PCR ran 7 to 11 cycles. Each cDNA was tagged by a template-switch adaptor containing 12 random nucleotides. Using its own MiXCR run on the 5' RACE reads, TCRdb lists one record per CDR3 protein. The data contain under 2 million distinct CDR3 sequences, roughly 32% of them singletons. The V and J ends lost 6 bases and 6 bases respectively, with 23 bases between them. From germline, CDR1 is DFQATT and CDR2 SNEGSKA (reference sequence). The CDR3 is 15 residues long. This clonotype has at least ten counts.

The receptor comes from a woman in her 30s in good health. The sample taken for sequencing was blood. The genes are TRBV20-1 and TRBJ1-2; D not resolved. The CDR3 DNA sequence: TGCAGTGCCCACACCGCCTACGCGGGATCAGATGGCTACACCTTC. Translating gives CSAHTAYAGSDGYTF.